The source of this TCR beta chain is a study of blood T cell repertoires in COVID-19. Overall study context: The samples span acute and convalescent COVID-19 from the United States, Italy and Spain. Sample material is recorded as cDNA or gDNA derived from T cells, B-cell-depleted T cells, or PBMCs.

V trimming: 6 bases; J trimming: 7 bases; junction bases outside the gene matches: 8. Per the germline V gene, CDR1 is SGHAT and CDR2 is FQDESV (reference sequence). The length of the CDR3 is 15 residues. The authors' processing: Nucleated cell counts were estimated from reference gene primer amplification. Data came from immunoSEQ multiplex PCR; TCRdb stores just in-frame clones and leaves some out. The V and J calls and clone size are taken from that table; D and trimming were inferred from the DNA. This sample yields some 280,000 clones, of which roughly 89% are seen a single time; under 3.5% belongs to the top ten.

The source material was peripheral blood. The chain recombines TRBV11-1 with TRBJ2-1, with 11 bases identical to TRBD2. This TCR derives from a woman under 40 with active or convalescent COVID-19. The CDR3 bases are TGTGCCAGCAGGCTCCTAGCGGGGGGTGGTAATGAGCAGTTCTTC. This codes for CASRLLAGGGNEQFF. The variable domain in full, with the rest retrieved from reference TRBV11-1 and TRBJ2-1, is EAEVAQSPRYKITEKSQAVAFWCDPISGHATLYWYRQILGQGPELLVQFQDESVVDDSQLPKDRFSAERLKGVDSTLKIQPAELGDSAMYLCASRLLAGGGNEQFFGPGTRLTVL.